These 11 T cell receptor beta chains came from one sample sequenced in a study of a mutant IDH1 vaccine in newly diagnosed glioma. Assay: immunoSEQ multiplex PCR; the TCRdb copy retains only in-frame clones and omits some. The data contain 35,000 to 50,000 clones, 65% to 90% of them singletons. No antigen has been identified for these receptors. Time point noted: week 35, safety follow-up. In every dose of vaccine, 300 ug of mutant IDH1 20-mer peptide was given alongside topical imiquimod. The source was PBMCs, collected from a glioma patient whose treatment included an IDH1 peptide vaccine. These receptors originate from a woman aged 45-65 years with glioma.

The chain recombines TRBV9 with TRBJ1-2; D unclear. This CDR3 has 13 amino acids. Trimming took 0 bases from V and 4 from J, leaving 7 bases between them. Germline V gene sequence: CDR1 SGDLS, CDR2 YYNGEE. CDR3: CASSVESGYGYTF. As DNA, the CDR3 is TGTGCCAGCAGCGTAGAATCCGGCTATGGCTACACCTTC.

This chain joins TRBV7-2 and TRBJ1-5; TRBD1 is a possible D gene (6 bases). This CDR3 is 16 amino acids long. Germline V lookup: CDR1 SGHTA, CDR2 FQGNSA. Trimming took off 2 bases at V and 0 bases at J, with 11 bases between the two ends. The CDR3 loop reads CASSLSGTYSNQPQHF. CDR3 nucleotides: TGTGCCAGCAGCTTATCCGGGACATATAGCAATCAGCCCCAGCATTTT.

The J gene is TRBJ2-3, the V gene TRBV2, with 13 bases matching TRBD2. V was clipped by 8 bases and J by 3 bases; unmatched bases: 2. CDR1 and CDR2 (germline): SNHLY, FYNNEI. The CDR3 runs to 14 residues. CDR3 coding DNA: TGTGCCAGCGGACTAGCGGGGGCTACAGATACGCAGTATTTT. Translating gives CASGLAGATDTQYF.

The chain uses TRBV5-4 and TRBJ2-7; TRBD2 might be the D (6 bases). CDR1 is SGHNT and CDR2 is YYREEE in the germline V gene (reference sequence). V lost 5 bases and J lost 0, with 9 bases in between. This CDR3 spans 13 amino acids. The CDR3 reads CASRWRGSYEQYF. The DNA for the CDR3 is TGTGCCAGCAGATGGAGGGGCTCCTACGAGCAGTACTTC.

This chain links TRBV19 with TRBJ1-6, with 7 bases fitting TRBD1. Germline CDR1 LNHDA, CDR2 SQIVND (reference sequence). This CDR3 has 13 amino acids. Germline trimming cut 5 bases from V and 17 bases from J; bases unmatched to any gene: 12. The CDR3 spells CASSSSRDSEVHF. The CDR3 coding sequence is TGTGCCAGTAGTTCCTCCCGGGACAGTGAAGTCCACTTT.

The chain recombines TRBV7-2 with TRBJ2-7; a possible D gene is TRBD1 (6 bases). Germline-derived CDR1 and CDR2 are SGHTA and FQGNSA. The CDR3 sequence is 15 residues long. The V gene lost 1 base and the J gene lost 0 bases, with 10 bases spanning the gap. Here the CDR3 reads CASSLVQGSSYEQYF. CDR3 nucleotides: TGTGCCAGCAGCTTAGTACAGGGAAGCTCCTACGAGCAGTACTTC.

CDR3 in amino acids: CSVAVMGFEAFF. The CDR3 bases are TGCAGCGTTGCCGTCATGGGTTTTGAAGCTTTCTTT. This rearrangement joins TRBV29-1 to TRBJ1-1; D not certain. Trimming cost V 4 bases and J 7 bases, with 13 bases left between them. The CDR3 is 12 residues long. CDR1 and CDR2 from the germline V gene are SQVTM and ANQGSEA.

This clone was seen a handful of times. The chain is built from TRBV29-1 and TRBJ1-1, with D unresolved. Germline CDR1 SQVTM, CDR2 ANQGSEA. V shed 4 bases and J shed 1 base, with 7 bases lying between them. The CDR3 extends over 12 amino acids. The CDR3 DNA is TGCAGCGTTGTTCACGGGAACACTGAAGCTTTCTTT. Amino acid sequence: CSVVHGNTEAFF.

The J gene is TRBJ1-1, the V gene TRBV4-1; D ambiguous. This CDR3 comprises 15 residues. Germline lookup yields CDR1 MGHRA and CDR2 YSYEKL. Trimming cost V 2 bases and J 4 bases, with 14 bases left between them. In DNA, the CDR3 is TGCGCCAGCAGCCAACCCGACCGAGCGTTCACTGAAGCTTTCTTT. Amino acids: CASSQPDRAFTEAFF.

This chain joins TRBV5-4 and TRBJ2-3, with D tentatively TRBD1 or TRBD2 (5 bases each). Germline V lookup: CDR1 SGHNT, CDR2 YYREEE (reference sequence). The CDR3 spans 16 residues. With 1 base removed from V and 1 base from J, the gap between germline ends came to 13 bases. The CDR3, as DNA: TGTGCCAGCAGCTTGTGGTCAGGGAGCCGCACAGATACGCAGTATTTT. Protein product: CASSLWSGSRTDTQYF.

The rearrangement links TRBV1 to TRBJ1-1. TRBV1 is recorded as a pseudogene. This CDR3 is built from 15 residues. The CDR3 nucleotides read TGCACCAGCAGCCAAGCGGAGGGCAGGCCCTTGGGAGCTTTCTTT. It codes for CTSSQAEGRPLGAFF.